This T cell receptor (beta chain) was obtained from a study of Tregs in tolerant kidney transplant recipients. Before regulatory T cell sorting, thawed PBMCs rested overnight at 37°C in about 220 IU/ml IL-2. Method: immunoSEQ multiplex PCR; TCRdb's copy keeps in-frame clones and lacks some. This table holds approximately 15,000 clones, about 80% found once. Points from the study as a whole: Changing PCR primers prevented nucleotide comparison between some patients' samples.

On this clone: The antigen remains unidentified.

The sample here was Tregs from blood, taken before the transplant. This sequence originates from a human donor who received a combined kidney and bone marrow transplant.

The CDR3 loop is CASSFRQNTGELFF. For the CDR3, the DNA is TGTGCCAGCAGTTTCCGACAGAACACCGGGGAGCTGTTTTTT. The V and J genes are TRBV28 and TRBJ2-2; no definite D call. Germline V lookup: CDR1 MDHEN, CDR2 SYDVKM. Trimming took 3 bases from V and 1 from J, leaving 6 bases between them. This CDR3 is built from 14 residues. The full variable domain, with the rest looked up from reference TRBV28 and TRBJ2-2, is DVKVTQSSRYLVKRTGEKVFLECVQDMDHENMFWYRQDPGLGLRLIYFSYDVKMKEKGDIPEGYSVSREKKERFSLILESASTNQTSMYLCASSFRQNTGELFFGEGSRLTVL.